This TCR beta chain derives from a study of graft-versus-host responses after intestinal transplantation. At the level of the study: All recipients got anti-thymocyte globulin induction, then tacrolimus and steroids for 2 to 4 years.

Concerning this clone: Antigen specificity is unknown.

Sequenced by immunoSEQ multiplex PCR; TCRdb stores in-frame clones only, minus some. The table shows over 45,000 clones, with 90% to 95% occurring only once. The study's findings and limits: Recipient marrow showed GvH clones, some seen first in ileum or blood. Within allografts, high graft-versus-host to host-versus-graft clonal ratios were seen among patients with graft-donor T cell macrochimerism. Among circulating GvH clones, peak levels were associated with early post-transplant declines in HvG clones.

The CDR3 spans 15 residues. The trim removed 8 bases at V and 1 base at J, leaving 11 bases unmatched. Germline V lookup: CDR1 MNHEY, CDR2 SVGAGI. The sequence came from a human donor who was the organ donor for an intestinal transplant. The gene calls are TRBV6-5 and TRBJ2-7; 7 bases align to TRBD1. The specimen comprised unstimulated CD4+ T cells sorted from spleen or lymph node cells, sampled before transplant. The CDR3 loop reads CASLDDRVGSYEQYF. For the CDR3, the DNA is TGTGCCAGCCTTGATGACAGGGTGGGATCCTACGAGCAGTACTTC.